The next 8 T cell receptor beta chains were all read from a single sample in a study of cytomegalovirus exposure and HLA in healthy donors. With 60 Vbeta and 13 Jbeta primers, the PCR was carried out. The table came from immunoSEQ multiplex PCR; TCRdb's copy has only in-frame clones and leaves some out. The table includes around 280,000 clones, over 85% detected once. The sample taken for sequencing was PBMCs. Receptors were obtained from a woman aged 18 to 35 in good health and CMV-seronegative.

The chain employs TRBV7-6 and TRBJ1-5; no clear D. Germline V CDR1 and CDR2: SGHVS, FNYEAQ. The CDR3 covers 13 residues. V was trimmed by 2 bases and J by 4 bases, leaving 6 bases between them. The chain's CDR3 is CASSLTPNQPQHF. The CDR3 bases are TGTGCCAGCAGCTTAACTCCTAATCAGCCCCAGCATTTT.

The rearrangement uses TRBV7-9 and TRBJ1-2; TRBD1 matches 7 bases. V lost 5 bases to trimming and J lost 8 bases; unmatched junction nucleotides: 11. Germline V gene sequence: CDR1 SEHNR, CDR2 FQNEAQ (reference sequence). The CDR3 runs to 14 residues. DNA of the CDR3: TGTGCCAGCAGCCCCGGGACAGTCCAGGGAGGCTACACCTTC. This encodes CASSPGTVQGGYTF. Combining the CDR3 with reference TRBV7-9 and TRBJ1-2 gives the whole variable domain DTGVSQNPRHKITKRGQNVTFRCDPISEHNRLYWYRQTLGQGPEFLTYFQNEAQLEKSRLLSDRFSAERPKGSFSTLEIQRTEQGDSAMYLCASSPGTVQGGYTFGSGTRLTVV.

This CDR3 is CASSEEQGAYEKLFF. Here the CDR3 DNA reads TGTGCCAGCAGTGAAGAGCAGGGGGCATATGAAAAACTGTTTTTT. The rearrangement joins TRBV2 to TRBJ1-4; 8 bases match TRBD1. The CDR3 spans 15 residues. Germline V lookup: CDR1 SNHLY, CDR2 FYNNEI. V shed 1 base, J shed 6 bases, and the junction held 4 bases outside the gene matches.

This clone was counted between two and nine times. The chain links TRBV11-2 to TRBJ1-1, with D maybe TRBD1 (5 bases). V was shortened by 5 bases and J by 2 bases, with 18 bases between the two germline ends. Looked up from germline, CDR1 is SGHAT and CDR2 is FQNNGV. This CDR3 contains 16 residues. The CDR3 loop reads CASSPPGGFLNTEAFF. CDR3 coding DNA: TGTGCCAGCAGCCCCCCTGGGGGGTTCTTAAACACTGAAGCTTTCTTT. Combining the CDR3 with reference TRBV11-2 and TRBJ1-1 gives the whole variable domain EAGVAQSPRYKIIEKRQSVAFWCNPISGHATLYWYQQILGQGPKLLIQFQNNGVVDDSQLPKDRFSAERLKGVDSTLKIQPAKLEDSAVYLCASSPPGGFLNTEAFFGQGTRLTVV.

This chain uses TRBV7-2 with TRBJ1-2, with D perhaps matching TRBD1 (5 bases). The CDR3 is made up of 16 amino acids. In germline, CDR1 is SGHTA, CDR2 FQGNSA. V shed 5 bases and J shed 7 bases, with 23 bases lying between them. The CDR3 sequence: CASSPSVAGSRGGYTF. For the CDR3, the DNA is TGTGCCAGCAGCCCTTCCGTGGCAGGTTCTAGGGGTGGCTACACCTTC.

For this clone: Other DNA sequences in the same sample also yield this CDR3. The rearrangement links TRBV9 to TRBJ2-3; D might be TRBD2 (6 bases). The V gene lost 3 bases and the J gene lost 5 bases, with 16 bases spanning the gap. Germline V gives CDR1 SGDLS, CDR2 YYNGEE. The CDR3 length is 15 residues. Here the CDR3 reads CASSDPGPRGDTQYF. The CDR3 coding sequence is TGTGCCAGCAGCGACCCCGGCCCGCGGGGAGATACGCAGTATTTT. The full variable domain, in which reference TRBV9 and TRBJ2-3 provide the parts outside the CDR3, is DSGVTQTPKHLITATGQRVTLRCSPRSGDLSVYWYQQSLDQGLQFLIQYYNGEERAKGNILERFSAQQFPDLHSELNLSSLELGDSALYFCASSDPGPRGDTQYFGPGTRLTVL.

This sequence joins TRBV2 and TRBJ1-2, with 9 bases identical to TRBD1. The CDR3 spans 15 residues. Germline CDR1 reads SNHLY; CDR2 reads FYNNEI. The V gene end was trimmed by 3 bases and the J gene end by 7 bases; junction bases not matched to a gene: 9. CDR3 residues: CASSDRLQGQGGYTF. The CDR3 DNA is TGTGCCAGCAGTGATCGCTTGCAGGGACAGGGTGGCTACACCTTC.

This clone was seen a single time. The rearrangement joins TRBV6-5 to TRBJ2-3; D is ambiguous. Trimming cost V 5 bases and J 4 bases, with 7 bases left between them. This CDR3 is built from 12 residues. Per the germline V gene, CDR1 is MNHEY and CDR2 is SVGAGI. Here the CDR3 DNA reads TGTGCCAGCAGTGACAACCCAGATACGCAGTATTTT. Protein: CASSDNPDTQYF.